This record covers a single T cell receptor beta chain. CDR3 length: 15 residues. Primed by a sample-barcoded 5' primer and a J-beta primer mix, a second PCR proceeded for roughly 7 to 12 cycles. TCRdb ran MiXCR on the 5' RACE reads and lists one entry per CDR3 protein. Of roughly 700,000 distinct CDR3 sequences listed, more than 40% are singletons. These data are taken from a study of blood T cells in healthy people across ages. Sequenced: blood. The genes are TRBV21-1 and TRBJ2-7; the listed D gene, TRBD2, was not tested against the DNA. The tail of the sequence fits TRBJ2-5 better, so the J call may be wrong. TRBV21-1 is given as a pseudogene. The receptor's source is a woman between 55 and 75 years old in good health. Written as DNA, the CDR3 is TGTGCCAGCAGCAAAGTACTAGCGGGCCAAGAGACCCAGTACTTC. Translating gives CASSKVLAGQETQYF.